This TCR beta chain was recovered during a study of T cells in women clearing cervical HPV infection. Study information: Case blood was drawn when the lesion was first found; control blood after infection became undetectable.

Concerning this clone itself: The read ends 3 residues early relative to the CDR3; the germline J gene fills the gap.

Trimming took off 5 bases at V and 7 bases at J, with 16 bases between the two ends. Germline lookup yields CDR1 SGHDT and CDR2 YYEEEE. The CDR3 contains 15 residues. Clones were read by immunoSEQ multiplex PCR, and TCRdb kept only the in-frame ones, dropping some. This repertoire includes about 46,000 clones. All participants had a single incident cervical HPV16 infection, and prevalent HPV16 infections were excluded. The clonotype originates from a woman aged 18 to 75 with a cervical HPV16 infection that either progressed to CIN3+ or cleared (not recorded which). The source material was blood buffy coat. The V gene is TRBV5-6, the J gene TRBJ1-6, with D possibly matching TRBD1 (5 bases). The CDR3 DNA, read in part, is TGTGCCAGCAGATACACGGGACTAAACAATTCACCC. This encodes CASRYTGLNNSP. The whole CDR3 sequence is CASRYTGLNNSPLHF. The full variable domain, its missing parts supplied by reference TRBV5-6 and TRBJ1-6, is DAGVTQSPTHLIKTRGQQVTLRCSPKSGHDTVSWYQQALGQGPQFIFQYYEEEERQRGNFPDRFSGHQFPNYSSELNVNALLLGDSALYLCASRYTGLNNSPLHFGNGTRLTVT.